The rows below give T cell receptor beta chains drawn from one sample of a study of Ad26.COV2.S vaccination and SARS-CoV-2 variants. The data were produced by immunoSEQ multiplex PCR, yet TCRdb's version contains in-frame clones alone and is incomplete. The sample shows a few hundred thousand clones, over 80% of them seen only once. The material sequenced was peripheral blood, taken in a trial of Ad26.COV2.S vaccine versus placebo. Receptors were obtained from a person between 18 and 60 years old who received the Ad26.COV2.S COVID-19 vaccine or a placebo. Both conserved end residues are trimmed from each CDR3. Part of the rows lack a size; the others show once, few, many or a class for expanded clones.

J	V	size	CDR3
TRBJ2-5	TRBV19	-	ASSLGSGGVIETQY
TRBJ1-1	TRBV5-1	-	ASRPGLGNTEAF
TRBJ2-1	TRBV4-1	-	ASRKGWDSPGGEQF
TRBJ1-1	TRBV19	-	ASSGTGGFNTEAF
TRBJ1-4	TRBV4-1	-	ASRRDRWGEKLF
TRBJ2-5	TRBV4-3	-	ASSQAQRAETQY
TRBJ1-2	TRBV7-9	-	ASSDGGTVGYYGYT
TRBJ2-7	TRBV4-3	-	ASSSSPGLAGNYEQY
TRBJ1-2	TRBV27	-	ASSLQGFNGYT
TRBJ1-1	TRBV29-1	-	SVLGLFMNTEAF
TRBJ2-3	TRBV7-8	-	ASSLAAGGGRNTDTQY
TRBJ2-5	TRBV6-2/TRBV6-3	-	ASSYGGLYRETQY
TRBJ2-2	TRBV29-1	-	SGRLGPTGELF
TRBJ2-3	TRBV25-1	-	ASSPISYPQY
TRBJ2-1	TRBV27	once	ASSQGGTPYNEQF
TRBJ2-3	TRBV7-2	-	ASSQGTGTDTQY
TRBJ2-1	TRBV7-2	-	ASSRQWGGSNEQF
TRBJ2-1	TRBV6-5	-	ASSYFTLNEQF
TRBJ2-5	TRBV6-2/TRBV6-3	-	ASSPWGLAGAGVLPETQY
TRBJ2-5	TRBV28	-	ASSSSGTGGETQY
TRBJ2-7	TRBV6-5	-	ASSYRGAIEQY
TRBJ1-3	TRBV3-1/TRBV3-2	-	ASSLSGQHIRNTIY
TRBJ2-3	TRBV5-5	-	ASSLTGGIGTDTQY
TRBJ1-2	TRBV28	-	ASGHPQTGNYGYT
TRBJ2-1	TRBV4-3	-	ASSQTSGGSYNEQF